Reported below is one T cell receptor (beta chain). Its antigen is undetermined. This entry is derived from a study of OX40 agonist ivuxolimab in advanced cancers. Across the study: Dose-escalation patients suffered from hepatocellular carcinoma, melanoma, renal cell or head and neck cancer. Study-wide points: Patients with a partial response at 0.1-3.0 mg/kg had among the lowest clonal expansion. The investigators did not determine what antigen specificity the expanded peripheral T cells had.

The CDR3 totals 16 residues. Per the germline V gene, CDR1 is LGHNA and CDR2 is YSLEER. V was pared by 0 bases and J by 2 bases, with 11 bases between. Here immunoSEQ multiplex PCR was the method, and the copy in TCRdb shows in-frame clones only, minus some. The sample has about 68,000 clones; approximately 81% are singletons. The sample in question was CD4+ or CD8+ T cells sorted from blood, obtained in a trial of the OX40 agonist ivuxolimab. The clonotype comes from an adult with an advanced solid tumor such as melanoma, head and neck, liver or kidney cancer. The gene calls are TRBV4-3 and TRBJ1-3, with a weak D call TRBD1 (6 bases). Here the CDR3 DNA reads TGCGCCAGCAGCCAAGAGCAGTCAGGGGCTGGAAACACCATATATTTT. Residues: CASSQEQSGAGNTIYF.